This paragraph reports one T cell receptor (beta chain). Its target is unknown. These data originate in a study of cytomegalovirus exposure and HLA in healthy donors. Study-wide results and limits: Several of the most significant clusters appeared linked to common viral pathogens, based on a later analysis.

The study ran its PCR with 60 Vbeta and 13 Jbeta primers. The repertoire was sequenced with immunoSEQ multiplex PCR; TCRdb's copy has only in-frame clones and lacks some. Of over 150,000 clones listed, roughly four fifths are singletons. The CDR3 covers 16 residues. V lost 4 bases and J 7 bases, leaving 20 bases between the germline ends. Germline values: CDR1 SGHTA, CDR2 FQGTGA. Input material: PBMCs. The J gene is TRBJ2-1, the V gene TRBV7-3, with D possibly TRBD1 on 6 matching bases. The clonotype originates from a man in his late teens or twenties in good health and CMV-seronegative. The CDR3 nucleotides read TGTGCCAGCAGCTCCCGAGGGGGAACCACCAAGAATGAGCAGTTCTTC. It specifies CASSSRGGTTKNEQFF.